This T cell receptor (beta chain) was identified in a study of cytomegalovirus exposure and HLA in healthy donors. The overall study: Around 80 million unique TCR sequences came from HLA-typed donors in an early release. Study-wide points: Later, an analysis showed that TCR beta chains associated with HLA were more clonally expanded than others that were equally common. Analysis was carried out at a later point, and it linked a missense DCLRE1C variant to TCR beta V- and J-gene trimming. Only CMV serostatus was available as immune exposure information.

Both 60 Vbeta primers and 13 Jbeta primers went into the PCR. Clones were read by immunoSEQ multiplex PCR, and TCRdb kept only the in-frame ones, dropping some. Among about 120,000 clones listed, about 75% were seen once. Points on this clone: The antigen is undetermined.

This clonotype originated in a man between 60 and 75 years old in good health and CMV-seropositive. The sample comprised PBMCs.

The CDR3 DNA reads as TGTGCCAGCAGTTTCGGAGGTTTGAACTACAATGAGCAGTTCTTC. Protein: CASSFGGLNYNEQFF. The chain links TRBV6-5 to TRBJ2-1, with D perhaps TRBD2 (5 bases). Germline V gives CDR1 MNHEY, CDR2 SVGAGI. Between the trimmed V and J ends, which lost 4 bases and 3 bases, there was a span of 13 bases. The CDR3 is 15 amino acids.